This is a list of T cell receptor beta chains from one sample in a study of T cell clusters in autoimmune cytopenias. Following a re-call of the multiplex PCR reads, TCRdb has one entry per CDR3 protein and lacks DNA. The sample holds about 5,000 distinct CDR3 sequences. The same data also contributed to another study, on T cell repertoires in aging, cancer and after chemotherapy.

Material: peripheral blood. These receptors originate from a human donor in good health. CDR3s include the opening cysteine and the closing phenylalanine or tryptophan. The order of the fields is V gene, CDR3 length, J gene, clone size, CDR3 protein. A clone size is listed for some rows: how often the clone was seen (once, few, many), or a class if it is expanded.

TRBV29-1	15	TRBJ2-5	-	CSLSGTSGGEETQYF
TRBV24-1	12	TRBJ1-2	-	CATSDLGFGYTF
TRBV6-2/TRBV6-3	15	TRBJ2-7	-	CASSSFRSDSYEQYF
TRBV7-2	13	TRBJ2-1	-	CASSLDNSRLGFF
TRBV12-3/TRBV12-4	14	TRBJ2-1	large	CASSRTGAYNEQFF
TRBV27	18	TRBJ2-5	-	CASSIGLAGGLRGETQYF
TRBV5-1	13	TRBJ1-1	-	CASSFQGDTEAFF
TRBV19	13	TRBJ1-2	medium-sized	CASSPLGQQGYTF
TRBV29-1	12	TRBJ1-1	medium-sized	CSARVQSTEAFF
TRBV5-1	13	TRBJ2-7	-	CASSSRDRGEQYF
TRBV7-9	13	TRBJ1-5	-	CASVGQRDQPQHF
TRBV6-1	13	TRBJ2-7	medium-sized	CASSVPGRYEQYF
TRBV5-5	14	TRBJ1-1	-	CARTLGTENTEAFF
TRBV27	15	TRBJ2-7	medium-sized	CASSLSGTGGFEQYF
TRBV20-1	15	TRBJ2-3	-	CSASLGLGGPDTQYF
TRBV24-1	18	TRBJ1-4	-	CATSGTGSRSATNEKLFF
TRBV24-1	13	TRBJ2-2	medium-sized	CATSDLPGGELFF
TRBV20-1	13	TRBJ2-5	-	CSASPRAGETQYF
TRBV28	13	TRBJ1-2	-	CASMGQGTYGYTF
TRBV6-5	13	TRBJ1-2	-	CASRKAPNYGYTF
TRBV27	12	TRBJ2-3	medium-sized	CASLPATDTQYF
TRBV5-4	16	TRBJ2-1	-	CASSLVAGGPQNEQFF
TRBV5-1	15	TRBJ1-1	-	CASSLADRGNTEAFF
TRBV7-6	13	TRBJ2-3	-	CASSLVVPDTQYF
TRBV7-9	17	TRBJ2-3	-	CASSPRVGNSSPDTQYF
TRBV28	14	TRBJ1-3	-	CASSLGGSGNTIYF
TRBV30	17	TRBJ2-2	medium-sized	CAWSPRTRGRVTGELFF
TRBV18	15	TRBJ1-2	-	CASSPLERANYGYTF
TRBV6-2/TRBV6-3	14	TRBJ2-3	medium-sized	CASSYRDTTDTQYF
TRBV18	15	TRBJ1-1	-	CASSPPGQLNTEAFF
TRBV19	15	TRBJ2-5	medium-sized	CASRHLGQGQETQYF
TRBV18	17	TRBJ1-3	-	CASSPTPQGTSGNTIYF
TRBV7-6	15	TRBJ2-3	medium-sized	CASSPFEGQGDTQYF
TRBV6-5	16	TRBJ2-1	-	CASSYSGTPSYNEQFF
TRBV30	15	TRBJ2-5	medium-sized	CAWSLAAGLQETQYF
TRBV18	16	TRBJ1-2	-	CASSPTGQGLNYGYTF
TRBV12-3/TRBV12-4	12	TRBJ2-7	-	CASSLRSYEQYF